The rows below give T cell receptor beta chains drawn from one sample of a study of blood T cell repertoires in COVID-19. Libraries were prepared by immunoSEQ multiplex PCR; TCRdb keeps only in-frame clonotypes and omits some of them. The sample lists some 170,000 clones, 84% seen once, with over 12% in the top ten. The material sequenced was PBMCs or T cells enriched from blood (not recorded which). Receptor source: a man in his forties or fifties who had recovered from COVID-19. CDR3s include the opening cysteine and the closing phenylalanine or tryptophan. The order of the fields is V gene, J gene, CDR3 protein.

>TRBV2|TRBJ1-5
CASSEDYSNQPQHF
>TRBV5-1|TRBJ1-1
CATQRGGTFRNTEAFF
>TRBV6-1|TRBJ1-5
CASSLTGDQPQHF
>TRBV27|TRBJ1-2
CASSSPREPNYGYTF
>TRBV5-1|TRBJ2-5
CASSLGWVQRQETQYF
>TRBV6-5|TRBJ1-1
CASSYSMGRGHTEAFF
>TRBV6-5|TRBJ2-7
CASRQGGHEQYF
>TRBV11-2|TRBJ1-6
CASSQGQPNSPLHF
>TRBV28|TRBJ1-1
CASSFPYTEAFF
>TRBV29-1|TRBJ2-2
CSAQGVEVNNGALFF
>TRBV11-2|TRBJ2-3
CASSAGLAGEVQHTQYF
>TRBV7-8|TRBJ1-5
CASSLGGQGLSNQPQHF
>TRBV28|TRBJ2-7
CASTLPGQNEQYF
>TRBV19|TRBJ1-2
CASNQPQGVYGYTF
>TRBV5-1|TRBJ1-1
CASTGQGIANTEAFF
>TRBV9|TRBJ2-7
CASSVAATKSSEQYF
>TRBV6-5|TRBJ1-1
CASTKTGTTEAFF
>TRBV6-5|TRBJ1-6
CASSPDRQYSPLHF
>TRBV13|TRBJ2-7
CASSLSRTGGRGLGEQYF
>TRBV19|TRBJ2-6
CASSMRTGGAGANVLTF
>TRBV7-9|TRBJ2-2
CASSRQPGELFF
>TRBV11-2|TRBJ2-5
CASSFSGAQETQYF
>TRBV5-8|TRBJ2-5
CASSFGRAAGTQYF
>TRBV4-2|TRBJ2-2
CASSTQTSGGTGELFF
>TRBV28|TRBJ1-2
CASSFRDRPYGYTF
>TRBV6-1|TRBJ1-2
CASSEVEQGYGYTF
>TRBV28|TRBJ1-2
CASREGARGYTF
>TRBV11-2|TRBJ2-2
CASSQRTGGSTGELFF
>TRBV4-2|TRBJ1-1
CASSQTYRAVNTEAFF
>TRBV27|TRBJ1-5
CASSSGYSNQPQHF
>TRBV5-1|TRBJ1-5
CASRDGQGVNQPQHF
>TRBV27|TRBJ1-3
CASSSGTGIGNTIYF
>TRBV27|TRBJ2-2
CAISKSRGTGELFF
>TRBV10-1|TRBJ1-1
CASRVGLNTEAFF
>TRBV7-8|TRBJ1-6
CASSNSIPLHF
>TRBV5-4|TRBJ2-3
CASSNSGGADTQYF
>TRBV5-1|TRBJ2-7
CASSSRAISLDEQYF
>TRBV10-3|TRBJ2-1
CAISEEQLYNEQFF
>TRBV28|TRBJ2-7
CASNPGGHLEQYF
>TRBV9|TRBJ1-6
CASSAKGVAYNSPLHF
>TRBV7-9|TRBJ1-2
CASSLGQINYGYTF
>TRBV21-1|TRBJ1-5
CASSKASRGNQPQHF
>TRBV7-5|TRBJ2-5
CVRSLVGRGYQETQYF
>TRBV28|TRBJ2-3
CASSFGRTSTDTQYF
>TRBV18|TRBJ1-2
CASSPDRNYGYTF
>TRBV6-5|TRBJ1-4
CASRADRVYNEKLFF
>TRBV9|TRBJ1-2
CASSVGGGTLYGYTF
>TRBV5-1|TRBJ1-1
CASSLVPQETNMNTEAFF
>TRBV18|TRBJ2-7
CASSTGTGSYEQYF
>TRBV27|TRBJ2-2
CASSRRQPRNTGELFF
>TRBV18|TRBJ1-6
CASSPPGQNYNSPLHF